A single T cell receptor (beta chain) is shown here with its context. Its antigen is currently unknown. The entry originates in a study of cytomegalovirus exposure and HLA in healthy donors. The donors were members of the validation cohort comprising 100 to 150 subjects, separate from the roughly 730-subject first cohort. Overall study findings and caveats: Most TCR sequences were rare, but some public TCRs occurred in many donors. There were some 150 TCR beta chains listed as cytomegalovirus-associated. Specificity of a few CMV-associated chains for CMV antigens was verified in vitro.

Libraries were prepared by immunoSEQ multiplex PCR; TCRdb keeps only in-frame clonotypes and omits some of them. The sample lists fewer than 150,000 clones; roughly 88% were seen once. Trimming stripped 5 bases from V and 3 bases from J, with 13 bases between. Germline V gene lookup returns CDR1 SGHTA and CDR2 FQGNSA. There are 14 residues in the CDR3. This sequence originates from a woman aged 18-29 years in good health and CMV-seropositive. The rearrangement joins TRBV7-2 to TRBJ1-2; D not certain. The material sequenced was PBMCs. The CDR3, as DNA: TGTGCCAGCAGCCCCGATTGGACTGACTATGGCTACACCTTC. Amino acid sequence: CASSPDWTDYGYTF.